This T cell receptor beta chain is drawn from a study of cytomegalovirus exposure and HLA in healthy donors. This CDR3 contains 13 residues. Germline lookup yields CDR1 MNHNY and CDR2 SVGAGI (reference sequence). V dropped 5 bases and J dropped 5 bases, with 10 bases sitting between them. It was with 60 Vbeta and 13 Jbeta primers that the PCR ran. Clones were sequenced by immunoSEQ multiplex PCR, and TCRdb holds only the in-frame ones, with some missing. The table shows 150,000 to 200,000 clones, with 80% to 85% occurring only once. The sequenced sample was PBMCs. The chain combines TRBV6-6 with TRBJ1-5; D might be TRBD1 (6 bases). The source of this sequence is a middle-aged woman in good health and CMV-seronegative. Written as DNA, the CDR3 is TGTGCCAGCAGTATCAAGGGGGATCAGCCCCAGCATTTT. Encoded protein: CASSIKGDQPQHF.